This T cell receptor (beta chain) stems from a study of shared clonotypes between healthy human individuals. After removal of 4 bases from V and 6 bases from J, the junction contained 9 bases not matched to a gene. The CDR3 loop spans 15 amino acids. The germline gives CDR1 SGHTA, CDR2 FQGNSA. Positive CCR7 selection of CD45RO-negative cells yielded the naive CD8 cells, and terminally differentiated effector memory CD45RA+ cells were excluded. Assay used: immunoSEQ multiplex PCR; TCRdb lists only in-frame clones, some missing. The sample has millions of clones, less than 95% seen once. The sequence derives from a man between 18 and 29 years old in good health. The chain has TRBV7-2 and TRBJ2-7; 10 nucleotides agree with TRBD2. The specimen was naive CD8+ T cells sorted from blood. DNA for the CDR3: TGTGCCAGCAGCTCTGACGGGACTAGCGTCGGCGAGCAGTACTTC. This gives the protein CASSSDGTSVGEQYF.